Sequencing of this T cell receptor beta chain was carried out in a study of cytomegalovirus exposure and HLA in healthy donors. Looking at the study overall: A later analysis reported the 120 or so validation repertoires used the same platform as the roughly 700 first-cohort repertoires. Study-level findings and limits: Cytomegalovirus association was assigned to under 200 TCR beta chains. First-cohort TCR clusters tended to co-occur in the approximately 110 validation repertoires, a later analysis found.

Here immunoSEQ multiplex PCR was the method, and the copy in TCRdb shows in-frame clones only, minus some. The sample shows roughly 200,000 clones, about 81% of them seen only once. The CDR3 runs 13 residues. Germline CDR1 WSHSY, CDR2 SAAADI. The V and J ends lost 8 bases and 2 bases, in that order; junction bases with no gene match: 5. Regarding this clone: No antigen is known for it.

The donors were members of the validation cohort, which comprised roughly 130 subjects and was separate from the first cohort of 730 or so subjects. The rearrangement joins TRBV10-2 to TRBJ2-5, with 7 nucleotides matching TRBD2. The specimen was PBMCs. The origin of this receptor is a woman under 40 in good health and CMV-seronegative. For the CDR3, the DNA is TGCGCCAGCTACCTCGGGGGGCAAGAGACCCAGTACTTC. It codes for CASYLGGQETQYF.